This paragraph reports one TCR beta chain. The sample belongs to a study of T cell changes during pregnancy in multiple sclerosis. The germline V gene has CDR1 SGDLS and CDR2 YYNGEE. The CDR3 totals 16 residues. J lost 6 bases, V lost 4 bases, and 12 bases had no gene match. The table came from immunoSEQ multiplex PCR; TCRdb's copy has only in-frame clones and leaves some out. This table has approximately 63,000 clones, 90% to 95% appearing once. V and J are TRBV9 and TRBJ1-3; 8 nucleotides align to TRBD1. Specimen: peripheral blood, collected after pregnancy. This TCR derives from a female donor in good health, enrolled as a control in a pregnancy study. Written as DNA, the CDR3 is TGTGCCAGCAGCCCCGTCATCCAGGGGGCAGAAAACACCATATATTTT. As protein: CASSPVIQGAENTIYF.